In its sample, the clone carrying this T cell receptor (beta chain) was seen many times. What it binds is unknown. MiXCR was run by TCRdb on the reads, yielding one entry per CDR3 protein. The repertoire holds some 200,000 distinct CDR3 sequences, with roughly a fifth as singletons. The CDR3 runs to 18 residues. V lost 5 bases to trimming and J lost 4 bases; unmatched junction nucleotides: 11. Germline CDR1 SGHTA, CDR2 FQGTGA. This sample was included in a study of T cell repertoires in cytomegalovirus infection. Whole-study context: It can be stated that public TCR beta signatures indicated CMV infection as well as a matching HLA type.

Study-wide results and caveats: Summed public TCR beta family frequency identified CMV carriers bearing the relevant HLA. It was HLA-C-restricted CMV-specific TCR beta clonotypes that dominated the response ex vivo.

The chain is built from TRBV7-3 and TRBJ2-3; TRBD2 agrees at 14 bases. The TCR sequence derives from a human donor in good health (CMV status not recorded). Some clones in this sample may be carry-over from other donors' samples. Sequencing was performed on PBMCs. This CDR3 reads CASSPQGLAGVRADTQYF. DNA for the CDR3: TGTGCCAGCAGCCCTCAGGGACTAGCGGGAGTCAGGGCAGATACGCAGTATTTT.